These 3 T cell receptor beta chains came from one sample sequenced in a study of Graves' ophthalmopathy and Graves' hyperthyroidism. RNA transcripts provided the template for amplifying TCR beta CDR3 regions. HTBI-primed first-round RT-PCR preceded second-round multiplex PCR. TCRdb fed the multiplex PCR reads into MiXCR, producing one record per CDR3 protein. This sample yields more than 300,000 distinct CDR3 sequences, of which about 18% are seen a single time; 2.4% belongs to the top ten. Sequencing was carried out using peripheral blood. Receptors originate from an adult woman with stable Graves' hyperthyroidism.

This clonotype was counted at least ten times. CDR3 nucleotide sequence: TGCAGCGTTGAGAAGTGGTTGAACACTGAAGCTTTCTTT. Amino acids: CSVEKWLNTEAFF. The genes are TRBV29-1 and TRBJ1-1, with D unresolved. The CDR3 consists of 13 residues. Between the trimmed V and J ends, which lost 3 bases and 0 bases, there was a span of 8 bases. Germline CDR1 reads SQVTM; CDR2 reads ANQGSEA.

The chain combines TRBV20-1 with TRBJ2-4; D remains unclear. V lost 6 bases and J 8 bases, leaving 8 bases between the germline ends. The germline CDR1 and CDR2 sequences are DFQATT and SNEGSKA (reference sequence). This CDR3 has 10 residues. The CDR3 DNA is TGCAGTGCCTTGGATCACATTCAGTACTTC. Protein product: CSALDHIQYF.

This clonotype was seen only a few times. J is TRBJ1-5 and V is TRBV12-3 or TRBV12-4; maybe TRBD1 (6 bases). V lost 3 bases and J lost 6, with 12 bases in between. This CDR3 has 14 amino acids. In nucleotides, the CDR3 is TGTGCCAGCAGTTTTGGGACATTGGGTCAGCCCCAGCATTTT. Translated, it gives CASSFGTLGQPQHF.